This is a list of T cell receptor beta chains from one sample in a study of shared clonotypes between healthy human individuals. Using immunoSEQ multiplex PCR, the repertoire was profiled, and TCRdb retains in-frame clones only, with some absent. The top ten clones hold less than 40% of a sample with approximately 710,000 clones, about 90% of them seen once. Sequencing was done on a sample of memory CD8+ T cells from PBMCs. The receptors shown here come from a man between 18 and 35 years old in good health. Some clones in this sample may be carry-over from other donors' samples. Each CDR3 is given with its conserved first and last residue. The D gene is left open where the match is weak. Clone size is stated in some rows and not others, as once, few, many or a class when expanded.

clone_size j_call d_call v_call cdr3_length cdr3_nt cdr3_aa
. TRBJ2-3 TRBD2 TRBV30 16 TGTGCCTGGAGTGGGGCTAGCGGGAGTCCGTCAGATACGCAGTATTTT CAWSGASGSPSDTQYF
. TRBJ1-1 TRBD1 TRBV6-6 16 TGTGCCAGCAGTTACACCGAGACAGGGCTTGACACTGAAGCTTTCTTT CASSYTETGLDTEAFF
. TRBJ2-7 TRBD1 TRBV4-1 15 TGCGCCAGCAGCCCAGGGACAGCTCATCCCTACGAGCAGTACTTC CASSPGTAHPYEQYF
. TRBJ2-1 TRBD1 TRBV28 15 TGTGCCAGCAGAATCAGGGGGCCGGCCTACAATGAGCAGTTCTTC CASRIRGPAYNEQFF
. TRBJ2-1 TRBD1 TRBV6-1 14 TGTGCCAGCACCCGGGGACAGGGATACAATGAGCAGTTCTTC CASTRGQGYNEQFF
. TRBJ2-3 . TRBV5-1 15 TGCGCCAGCAGCTCCCATCGGGACCACACAGATACGCAGTATTTT CASSSHRDHTDTQYF
. TRBJ2-7 . TRBV27 15 TGTGCCAGCAGTTTGTCCAGCGGAAGGGCCTACGAGCAGTACTTC CASSLSSGRAYEQYF
. TRBJ2-2 TRBD1 TRBV2 18 TGTGCCAGCAGCGGAATGATTCGGGACAGCGCGAACACCGGGGAGCTGTTTTTT CASSGMIRDSANTGELFF
. TRBJ1-1 TRBD1 TRBV27 16 TGTGCCAGCAGTTTATATCAGGGGGCGGGGGTCACTGAAGCTTTCTTT CASSLYQGAGVTEAFF
. TRBJ1-2 . TRBV9 14 TGTGCCAGCAGCCCCCCACAGACTAACTATGGCTACACCTTC CASSPPQTNYGYTF
once TRBJ2-3 TRBD1 TRBV18 18 TGTGCCAGCTCACCTTCAGAAGACAGGGGGTTAAGCACAGATACGCAGTATTTT CASSPSEDRGLSTDTQYF
once TRBJ2-7 . TRBV19 14 TGTGCCAGTAGTATAATAGGCCTCCCCTACGAGCAGTACTTC CASSIIGLPYEQYF
. TRBJ2-1 . TRBV7-9 12 TGTGCCAGCAGCCCCGCGGTGAATGAGCAGTTCTTC CASSPAVNEQFF
. TRBJ2-7 . TRBV6-5 8 TGTGCCGTCAACGAGCAGTACTTC CAVNEQYF
. TRBJ2-1 . TRBV29-1 15 TGCAGCGCGCCCTCAACTTACGCAGCCTACAATGAGCAGTTCTTC CSAPSTYAAYNEQFF
. TRBJ2-7 TRBD1 TRBV27 17 TGTGCCAGCAGTCGCCGGACAGGACCTTTATTATCCTACGAGCAGTACTTC CASSRRTGPLLSYEQYF
. TRBJ2-7 TRBD1 TRBV30 14 TGTGCCTGGACCATTGGACAGGGCGGCTACGAGCAGTACTTC CAWTIGQGGYEQYF
. TRBJ2-1 TRBD2 TRBV7-9 16 TGTGCCAGCAGCTTAGCCCCGACTAGCGGGACTAATGAGCAGTTCTTC CASSLAPTSGTNEQFF
. TRBJ2-3 TRBD2 TRBV27 15 TGTGCCATCTCCCTTAGCGGGATCAGCACAGATACGCAGTATTTT CAISLSGISTDTQYF
. TRBJ2-1 TRBD2 TRBV28 20 TGTGCCAGCAGCCCTGGCTCGGGACTAGCGGGAGGAAGCGGTTGGAATGAGCAGTTCTTC CASSPGSGLAGGSGWNEQFF
. TRBJ2-1 . TRBV27 14 TGTGCCAGCAGGCCGGATTGGGCGGGCAATGAGCAGTTCTTC CASRPDWAGNEQFF
. TRBJ2-3 . TRBV7-9 10 TGTGCCAGCACGGCAGATACGCAGTATTTT CASTADTQYF
. TRBJ2-1 . TRBV15 14 TGTGCCACCGGGTTCGTGACTGGTCGCAATGAGCAGTTCTTC CATGFVTGRNEQFF
. TRBJ2-3 . TRBV4-3 17 TGCGCCAGCAGCCAAGATTTGGAGGGTTACCTCACAGATACGCAGTATTTT CASSQDLEGYLTDTQYF
. TRBJ2-7 . TRBV4-2 17 TGTGCCAGCAGCCAAAGCGGGGGGACAGGGTTCGTCTACGAGCAGTACTTC CASSQSGGTGFVYEQYF
. TRBJ2-5 TRBD1 TRBV9 14 TGTGCCAGCAGCCCGCGGACAGGGAAAGAGACCCAGTACTTC CASSPRTGKETQYF
. TRBJ1-1 . TRBV19 14 TGTGCCAGTAGTATAGTAACAGGCGGCACTGAAGCTTTCTTT CASSIVTGGTEAFF
. TRBJ1-2 . TRBV29-1 11 TGCAGCGTTGACAGGGGCTATGGCTACACCTTC CSVDRGYGYTF
. TRBJ1-2 TRBD1 TRBV4-1 15 TGCGCCAGCAGCCTTGGACAGGGGGCTTCTGGTGGCTACACCTTC CASSLGQGASGGYTF
. TRBJ2-7 TRBD2 TRBV19 15 TGTGCCAGTAGTAATGGCCTAGCGGGAGCGTACGAGCAGTACTTC CASSNGLAGAYEQYF
. TRBJ2-2 . TRBV27 15 TGTGCCAGCAGTACCACAGACTCGAACACCGGGGAGCTGTTTTTT CASSTTDSNTGELFF
. TRBJ2-7 . TRBV6-1 13 TGTGCCAGCAGTCGTACCGTAGCCTACGAGCAGTACTTC CASSRTVAYEQYF
. TRBJ2-7 TRBD2 TRBV6-5 15 TGTGCCAGCAGTTACTCAGCGGGGGGCGGTTACGAGCAGTACTTC CASSYSAGGGYEQYF
many TRBJ1-2 TRBD1 TRBV2 17 TGTGCCAGCAGGACTAATCTCATGGGACAGGGGGCTTGGGGCTACACCTTC CASRTNLMGQGAWGYTF
. TRBJ1-4 . TRBV7-2 15 TGTGCCAGCAGCGCCGGGACGGCAACTAATGAAAAACTGTTTTTT CASSAGTATNEKLFF
once TRBJ2-5 . TRBV2 14 TGTGCCAGCAGACAGTGGGGGGCCCAAGAGACCCAGTACTTC CASRQWGAQETQYF
once TRBJ2-1 . TRBV7-9 13 TGTGCCAGCAGCCCCTCCCTTGAGAATGAGCAGTTCTTC CASSPSLENEQFF
. TRBJ2-5 . TRBV4-3 15 TGCGCCAGCAGCCCCGGATTTGGTGGACTGGAGACCCAGTACTTC CASSPGFGGLETQYF
once TRBJ1-5 . TRBV7-6 16 TGTGCCAGCAGCAACTCTCCAGGGATTGGCAATCAGCCCCAGCATTTT CASSNSPGIGNQPQHF
once TRBJ2-1 TRBD2 TRBV6-5 15 TGTGCCAGCAGTTACAGGCGGGAGGGGGTGAATGAGCAGTTCTTC CASSYRREGVNEQFF
many TRBJ2-6 TRBD1 TRBV6-6 16 TGTGCCAGCAGGAAGAGCGACAGGGAACCGGCCAACGTCCTGACTTTC CASRKSDREPANVLTF
. TRBJ1-5 . TRBV7-9 15 TGTGCCAGCAGCCTGGGACACTATAGCAATCAGCCCCAGCATTTT CASSLGHYSNQPQHF
. TRBJ1-1 . TRBV11-2 13 TGTGCCAGCAGCTTCCCGCTGGGCACTGAAGCTTTCTTT CASSFPLGTEAFF
. TRBJ2-7 TRBD1 TRBV6-1 15 TGTGCCAGCAGTGACCGGGACAGCGCTCTCTACGAGCAGTACTTC CASSDRDSALYEQYF
. TRBJ1-3 . TRBV14 12 TGTGCCAGCAGCCGCCTTGGAAACACCATATATTTT CASSRLGNTIYF
. TRBJ2-7 TRBD1 TRBV10-3 12 TGTGCCATCAGGACAGGGTCCAACGAGCAGTACTTC CAIRTGSNEQYF
. TRBJ2-1 . TRBV28 11 TGTGCCAGCAGTTTATCGGCCGACCGGTTCTTC CASSLSADRFF
. TRBJ2-1 TRBD2 TRBV2 15 TGTGCCAGCAGTGTAGCTAGCGGGAGTAGCAATGAGCAGTTCTTC CASSVASGSSNEQFF
. TRBJ2-7 . TRBV5-4 13 TGTGCCAGCAGCTTGGACCGGACTTACGAGCAGTACTTC CASSLDRTYEQYF
. TRBJ2-7 . TRBV5-4 13 TGTGCCAGCAGCTTCCACGGTAGTTACGAGCAGTACTTC CASSFHGSYEQYF
. TRBJ2-3 TRBD1 TRBV4-3 16 TGCGCCAGCAGCCTGCGGGACAGGGTATTTTCAGATACGCAGTATTTT CASSLRDRVFSDTQYF
. TRBJ2-3 . TRBV5-4 15 TGTGCCAGCAGCTTGGGGACGGTCAACACAGATACGCAGTATTTT CASSLGTVNTDTQYF